This T cell receptor beta chain was sequenced in a study of identical twins. This clonotype has only a few counts. Its antigen is undetermined. Study-level points and caveats: Weaker excess twin sharing was seen among beta out-of-frame sequences. Fewer insertions characterized abundant cord blood beta clonotypes, whereas memory repertoires showed none.

Template switching introduced a universal primer site, and the cDNA bore unique molecular identifiers. Using its own MiXCR run on the 5' RACE reads, TCRdb lists one record per CDR3 protein. Altogether some 1,700,000 distinct CDR3 sequences are present, around 33% being singletons, with the ten largest covering approximately 0.25%. All donors comprised healthy Caucasians. There are 15 residues in the CDR3. Per germline, CDR1 MNHEY and CDR2 SVGAGI. With 0 bases removed from V and 5 bases from J, the gap between germline ends came to 11 bases. The chain uses TRBV6-5 and TRBJ2-1; unclear D gene. The sequenced material came from cord blood. This TCR came from a newborn girl in good health. CDR3 in DNA: TGTGCCAGCAGTTACTCGACACGGCGAAACAATGAGCAGTTCTTC. This translates into CASSYSTRRNNEQFF.